This T cell receptor beta chain was retrieved from a study of neurological immune-mediated disorders. Study details: The roughly 35 multiple sclerosis patients comprised approximately 30 that were relapsing-remitting and 3 that were secondary progressive.

cDNA synthesis was performed by 5'RACE with 10-nucleotide random UMIs. TCRdb passed the 5' RACE reads through MiXCR, listing each CDR3 protein once. The top ten hold about 3.1% of the sample, which has about 53,000 distinct CDR3 sequences, roughly 3.2% seen once. Study results and caveats: It was HTLV-1-associated myelopathy that showed the most TCR clonal expansion, while multiple sclerosis showed the least, falling below healthy controls. Among expanded clones, no CDR3 amino acid sequences were shared across subjects, a pattern suggesting private repertoires in all groups.

Trimming took 4 bases from V and 4 from J, leaving 16 bases between them. The V gene's germline CDR1 is LGHDT and CDR2 YNNKEL (reference sequence). The CDR3 has 15 residues. This clonotype was seen many times. The antigen is not known. The TCR comes from a woman aged 30 to 39 with multiple sclerosis. Sequencing used PBMCs. The chain combines TRBV3-1 with TRBJ1-2; no firm D call. In DNA, the CDR3 is TGTGCCAGCAGCCCCCGGCCCGGCAGGAGCTATGGCTACACCTTC. It specifies CASSPRPGRSYGYTF.